These 5 T cell receptor beta chains came from one sample sequenced in a study of T-cell reconstitution after alpha-beta-depleted transplantation in children. Unique molecular identifiers were used to barcode this TCRbeta library. TCRdb re-called the PCR reads with MiXCR, one entry per CDR3 protein. In the table there are about 230,000 distinct CDR3 sequences, approximately 9.9% of which are singletons. Material: PBMCs from the stem cell graft donor, obtained from the stem cell graft. These TCRs come from a human donor who donated a stem cell graft to a child with SCID.

The chain couples TRBV6-2 or TRBV6-3 to TRBJ2-1; TRBD2 might be the D (6 bases). The CDR3 length is 14 residues. V lost 5 bases and J 6 bases, leaving 14 bases between the germline ends. CDR1 MNHEY and CDR2 SVGEGT come from the germline V gene. The CDR3 sequence: CASSRPLRGNEQFF. The CDR3 nucleotides read TGTGCCAGCAGTCGTCCCTTGCGGGGCAATGAGCAGTTCTTC.

This clonotype occurred many times. The CDR3 sequence is CASSSVTSLTDTQYF. CDR3 nucleotides: TGCGCCAGCAGCTCCGTGACTAGTCTCACAGATACGCAGTATTTT. The chain employs TRBV5-1 and TRBJ2-3; TRBD2 might be the D (6 bases). The V gene's germline CDR1 is SGHRS and CDR2 YFSETQ. V lost 3 bases and J 2 bases, leaving 13 bases between the germline ends. CDR3 size: 15 residues.

This clonotype was counted between two and nine times. The chain combines TRBV7-2 with TRBJ1-1; D may be TRBD1 (5 bases). Germline V gives CDR1 SGHTA, CDR2 FQGNSA. Trimming stripped 7 bases from V and 10 bases from J, with 19 bases between. The CDR3 spans 13 residues. The CDR3 DNA reads TGTGCCAGCACCCCGGGCAGGGTCGGGGGAGCTTTCTTT. Its protein product is CASTPGRVGGAFF.

In its sample, this clonotype was seen many times. J is TRBJ1-2 and V is TRBV18; 11 bases agree with TRBD1. Germline CDR1 and CDR2: KGHSH and LQKENI. This CDR3 has 16 residues. V was pared by 3 bases and J by 7 bases, with 10 bases of the junction left unmatched. As DNA, the CDR3 is TGTGCCAGCTCACCTGGATTAGGGACAGGGGGTACTGGCTACACCTTC. Translated, it gives CASSPGLGTGGTGYTF.

As for this clonotype: A much larger clone is a single base away; this may be a read error. The chain combines TRBV5-1 with TRBJ2-4, with TRBD1 matching over 9 bases. The CDR3 extends over 16 amino acids. The germline V gene encodes CDR1 SGHRS and CDR2 YFSETQ. CDR3 nucleotide sequence: TGCGCCAGCAGCCCGGACAGGGGACGGGCCAAAAACATTCAGCACTTC. Encoded protein: CASSPDRGRAKNIQHF.